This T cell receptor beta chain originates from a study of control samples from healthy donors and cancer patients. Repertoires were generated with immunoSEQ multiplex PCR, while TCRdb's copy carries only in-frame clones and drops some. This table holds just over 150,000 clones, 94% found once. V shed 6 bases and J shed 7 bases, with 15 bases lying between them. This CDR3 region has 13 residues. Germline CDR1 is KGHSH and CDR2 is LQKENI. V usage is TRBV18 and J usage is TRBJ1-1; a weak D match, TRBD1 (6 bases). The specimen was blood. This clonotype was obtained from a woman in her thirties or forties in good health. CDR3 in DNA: TGTGCCAGCTCCCTGGGGGGCGATAGTGAAGCTTTCTTT. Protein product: CASSLGGDSEAFF. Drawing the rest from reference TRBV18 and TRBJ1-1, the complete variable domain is NAGVMQNPRHLVRRRGQEARLRCSPMKGHSHVYWYRQLPEEGLKFMVYLQKENIIDESGMPKERFSAEFPKEGPSILRIQQVVRGDSAAYFCASSLGGDSEAFFGQGTRLTVV.